This record concerns one T cell receptor (beta chain) sequence. Its antigen is currently unknown. Assay used: immunoSEQ multiplex PCR; TCRdb lists only in-frame clones, some missing. The sample lists over 850,000 clones, about 80% occurring once. The sample belongs to a study of shared clonotypes between healthy human individuals. Study-level findings and limits: The study drew on few donors, limiting represented genetic and exposure-history diversity. Non-shared clonotypes displayed generation probabilities falling below those of clonotypes present in all four donors.

V dropped 3 bases and J dropped 5; count of bases not matched to a gene: 11. The CDR3 loop spans 16 amino acids. The germline CDR1 and CDR2 sequences are MDHEN and SYDVKM. The sequence came from a man aged 18 to 29 in good health. Some clones in this sample may be carry-over from other donors' samples. The V and J genes are TRBV28 and TRBJ2-5; 8 bases align to TRBD1. The sample comprised memory CD4+ T cells from PBMCs. Subset in this sample: CD45RA-negative fraction. The DNA for the CDR3 is TGTGCCAGCAGTTTGCAAAAGACAGGGGTCGCGGAGACCCAGTACTTC. As protein: CASSLQKTGVAETQYF.